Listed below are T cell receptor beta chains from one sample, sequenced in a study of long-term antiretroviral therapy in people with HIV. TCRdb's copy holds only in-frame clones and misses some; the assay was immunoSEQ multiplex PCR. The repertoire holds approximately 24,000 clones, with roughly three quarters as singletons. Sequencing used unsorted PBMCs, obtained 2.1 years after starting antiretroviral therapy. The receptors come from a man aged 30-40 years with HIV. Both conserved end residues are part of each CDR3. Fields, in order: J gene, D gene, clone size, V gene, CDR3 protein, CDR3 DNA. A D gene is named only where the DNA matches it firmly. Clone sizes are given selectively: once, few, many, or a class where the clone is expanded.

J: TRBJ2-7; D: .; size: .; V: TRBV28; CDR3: CASSLEGFGYEQYF; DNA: TGTGCCAGCAGTTTGGAGGGGTTTGGCTACGAGCAGTACTTC
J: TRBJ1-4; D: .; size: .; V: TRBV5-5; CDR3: CASSSTTRWEEKLFF; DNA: TGTGCCAGCAGCTCTACGACAAGGTGGGAGGAAAAACTGTTTTTT
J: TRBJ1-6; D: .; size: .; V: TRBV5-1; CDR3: CASSLVTGGVLDSPLHF; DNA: TGCGCCAGCAGCTTAGTGACAGGAGGTGTGCTGGATTCACCCCTCCACTTT
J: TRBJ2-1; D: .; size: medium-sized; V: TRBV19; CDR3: CASSIGLNSYNEQFF; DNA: TGTGCCAGTAGTATAGGACTAAACTCCTACAATGAGCAGTTCTTC
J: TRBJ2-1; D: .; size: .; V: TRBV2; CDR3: CASSVPGTLYLNLRNEQFF; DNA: TGTGCCAGCAGTGTCCCCGGGACGCTCTACTTGAACCTACGCAATGAGCAGTTCTTC
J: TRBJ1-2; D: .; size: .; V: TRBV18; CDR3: CASSPVDGNYGYTF; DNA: TGTGCCAGCTCACCGGTAGACGGGAACTATGGCTACACCTTC
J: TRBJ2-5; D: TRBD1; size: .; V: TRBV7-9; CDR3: CASSLGDSRQETQYF; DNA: TGTGCCAGCAGCCTGGGGGACAGCCGGCAAGAGACCCAGTACTTC
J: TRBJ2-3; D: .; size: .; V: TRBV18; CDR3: CASSLRTTLSTDTQYF; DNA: TGTGCCAGCTCACTACGGACCACCCTTAGCACAGATACGCAGTATTTT
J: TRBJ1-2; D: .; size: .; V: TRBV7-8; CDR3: CASSLVSGAAPRFGYTF; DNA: TGTGCCAGCAGCTTAGTCTCAGGGGCCGCCCCCCGTTTTGGCTACACCTTC
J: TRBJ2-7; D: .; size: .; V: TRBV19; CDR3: CASSIEGKEQYF; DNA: TGTGCCAGTAGTATAGAAGGAAAGGAGCAGTACTTC
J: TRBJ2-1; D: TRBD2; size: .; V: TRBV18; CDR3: CASSPGLAGLSSYNEQFF; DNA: TGTGCCAGCTCACCAGGGTTAGCGGGACTCAGCTCCTACAATGAGCAGTTCTTC
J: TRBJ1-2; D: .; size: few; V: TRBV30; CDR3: CAWSRQEPNYGYTF; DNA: TGTGCCTGGAGTAGACAAGAACCTAACTATGGCTACACCTTC
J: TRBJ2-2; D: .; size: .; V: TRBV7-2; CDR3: CASSPTRRTGELFF; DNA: TGTGCCAGCAGCCCGACACGGCGAACCGGGGAGCTGTTTTTT
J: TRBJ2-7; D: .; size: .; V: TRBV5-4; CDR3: CASSVGGHYEQYF; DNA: TGTGCCAGCAGCGTTGGAGGGCACTACGAGCAGTACTTC
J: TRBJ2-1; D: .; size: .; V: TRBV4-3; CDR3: CASSRKPTGSEFRDEQFF; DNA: TGCGCCAGCAGCCGCAAGCCAACAGGGAGTGAATTCCGCGATGAGCAGTTCTTC
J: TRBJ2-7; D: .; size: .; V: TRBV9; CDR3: CASSVAPVLGRETPYEQYF; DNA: TGTGCCAGCAGCGTAGCCCCCGTGCTAGGCAGGGAGACCCCCTACGAGCAGTACTTC
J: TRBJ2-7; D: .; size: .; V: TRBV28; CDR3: CASSSEDSKAYEQYF; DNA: TGTGCCAGCAGTTCGGAGGATTCTAAAGCCTACGAGCAGTACTTC
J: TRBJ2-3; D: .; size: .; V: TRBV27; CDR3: CASMGSPNTQYF; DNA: TGTGCCAGCATGGGAAGCCCGAATACGCAGTATTTT
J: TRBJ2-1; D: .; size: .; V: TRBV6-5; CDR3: CASSYKYGSPYNEQFF; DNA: TGTGCCAGCAGTTACAAATACGGGAGCCCCTACAATGAGCAGTTCTTC
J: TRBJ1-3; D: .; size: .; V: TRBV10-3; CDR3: CAISEREPSGNTIYF; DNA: TGTGCCATCAGTGAGCGGGAACCCTCTGGAAACACCATATATTTT
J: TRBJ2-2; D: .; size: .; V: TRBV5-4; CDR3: CASSSGDLSTGELFF; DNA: TGTGCCAGCAGCTCAGGTGATCTGAGTACCGGGGAGCTGTTTTTT
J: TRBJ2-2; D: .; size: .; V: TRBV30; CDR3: CAWFLGSGSGELFF; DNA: TGTGCCTGGTTTTTGGGCTCCGGGTCCGGGGAGCTGTTTTTT
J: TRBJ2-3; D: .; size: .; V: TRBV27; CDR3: CASSFASSTDTQYF; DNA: TGTGCCAGCAGTTTCGCTAGCAGCACAGATACGCAGTATTTT
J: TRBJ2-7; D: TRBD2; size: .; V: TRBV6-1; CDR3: CASRGLAGGSYEQYF; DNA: TGTGCCAGCAGGGGACTAGCGGGGGGCTCCTACGAGCAGTACTTC
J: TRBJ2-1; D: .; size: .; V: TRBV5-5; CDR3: CASTPSFAGRPSSYNEQFF; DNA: TGTGCCAGCACGCCGTCGTTCGCAGGGAGACCAAGCTCCTACAATGAGCAGTTCTTC
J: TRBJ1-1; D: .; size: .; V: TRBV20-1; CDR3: CSFPLSTEAFF; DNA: TGCAGTTTTCCTTTATCCACTGAAGCTTTCTTT